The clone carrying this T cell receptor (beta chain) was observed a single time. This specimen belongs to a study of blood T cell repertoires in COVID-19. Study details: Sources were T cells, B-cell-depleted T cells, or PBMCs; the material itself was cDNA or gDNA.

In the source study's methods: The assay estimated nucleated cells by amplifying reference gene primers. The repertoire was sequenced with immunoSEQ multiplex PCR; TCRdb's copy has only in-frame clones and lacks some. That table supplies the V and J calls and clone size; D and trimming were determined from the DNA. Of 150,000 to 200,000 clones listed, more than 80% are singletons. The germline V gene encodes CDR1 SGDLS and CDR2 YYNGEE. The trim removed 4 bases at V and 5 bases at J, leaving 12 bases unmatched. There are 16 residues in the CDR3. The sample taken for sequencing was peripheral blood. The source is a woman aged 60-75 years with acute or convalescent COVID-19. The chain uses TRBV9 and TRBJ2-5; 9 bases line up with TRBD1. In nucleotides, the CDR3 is TGTGCCAGCAGCCCTCGATCCGGGACAGGGTCGGAGACCCAGTACTTC. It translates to CASSPRSGTGSETQYF.